This T cell receptor (beta chain) was documented in a study of blood T cells in healthy people across ages. Study observations and caveats: Diversity of TCR beta correlated strongly with naive T cell percentage.

There are a few counts of this clonotype. No antigen is known for it. This CDR3 spans 14 amino acids. CDR1 is LGHNA and CDR2 is YSLEER in the germline V gene. Trimming shortened V by 5 bases and J by 3 bases, and 11 bases separated the two germline ends. Next came a second PCR, run for about 6 to 12 cycles, which used a sample-barcoded 5' primer along with a J-beta primer mix. TCRdb called the 5' RACE reads again in MiXCR, with one record for every CDR3 protein. Here the sample spans 780,000 or so distinct CDR3 sequences, 56% being singletons. The J gene is TRBJ2-1, the V gene TRBV4-3; possible D gene TRBD1, 6 bases. Material: blood. This clonotype was obtained from a man aged 35 to 55 in good health. The CDR3 DNA is TGCGCCAGCAGCGCCCAGGGGATCTACAATGAGCAGTTCTTC. It codes for CASSAQGIYNEQFF.